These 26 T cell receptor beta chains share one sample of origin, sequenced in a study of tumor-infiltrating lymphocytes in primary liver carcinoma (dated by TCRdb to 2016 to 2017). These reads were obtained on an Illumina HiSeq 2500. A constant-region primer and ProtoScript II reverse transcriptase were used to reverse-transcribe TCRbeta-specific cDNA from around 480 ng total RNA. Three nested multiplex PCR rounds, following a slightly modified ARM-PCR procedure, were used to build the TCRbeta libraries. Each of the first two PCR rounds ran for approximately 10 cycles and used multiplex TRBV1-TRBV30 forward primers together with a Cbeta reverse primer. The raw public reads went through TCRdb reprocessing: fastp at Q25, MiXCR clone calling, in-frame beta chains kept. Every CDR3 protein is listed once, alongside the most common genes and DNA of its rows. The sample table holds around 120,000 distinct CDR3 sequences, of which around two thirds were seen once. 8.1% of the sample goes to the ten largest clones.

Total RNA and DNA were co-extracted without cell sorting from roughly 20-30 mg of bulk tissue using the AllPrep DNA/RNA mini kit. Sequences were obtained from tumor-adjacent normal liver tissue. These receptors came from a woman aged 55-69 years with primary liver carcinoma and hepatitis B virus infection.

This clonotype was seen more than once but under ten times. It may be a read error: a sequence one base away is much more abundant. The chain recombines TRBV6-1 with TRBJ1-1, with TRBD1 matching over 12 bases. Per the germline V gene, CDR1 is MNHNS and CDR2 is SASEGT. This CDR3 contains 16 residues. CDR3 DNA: TGTGCCAGCAGTGAAGCGGCCGGGACAGGGGGCACTGAAACTTTCTTT. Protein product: CASSEAAGTGGTETFF.

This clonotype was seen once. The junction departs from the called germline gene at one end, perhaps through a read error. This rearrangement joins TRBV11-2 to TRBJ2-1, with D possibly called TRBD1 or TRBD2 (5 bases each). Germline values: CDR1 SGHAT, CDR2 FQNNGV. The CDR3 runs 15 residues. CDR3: CANSHQVGRGGGQFF. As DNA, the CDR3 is TGTGCCAACAGCCATCAGGTGGGACGAGGCGGTGGGCAGTTCTTC.

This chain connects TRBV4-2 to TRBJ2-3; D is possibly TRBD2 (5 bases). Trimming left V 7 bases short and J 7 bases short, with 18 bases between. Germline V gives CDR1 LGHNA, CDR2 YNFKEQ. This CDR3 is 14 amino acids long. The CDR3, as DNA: TGTGCCAGCAATCAAGAGGAGTGGGAGAATACGCAGTATTTT. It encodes CASNQEEWENTQYF.

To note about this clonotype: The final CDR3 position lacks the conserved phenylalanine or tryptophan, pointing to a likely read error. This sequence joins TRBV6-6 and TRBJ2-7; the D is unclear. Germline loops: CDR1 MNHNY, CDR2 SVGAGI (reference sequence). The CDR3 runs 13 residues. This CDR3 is CPSSYMNSYEQYL. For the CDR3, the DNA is TGTCCCAGCAGTTACATGAACTCCTACGAGCAGTACTTG.

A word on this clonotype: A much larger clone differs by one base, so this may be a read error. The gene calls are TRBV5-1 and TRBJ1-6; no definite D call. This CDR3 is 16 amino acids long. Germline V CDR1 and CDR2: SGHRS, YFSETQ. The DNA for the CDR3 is TGCGCCAGCAGCTTGGTGGGGAGCTCCTATAATTCACCCTTCCACTTT. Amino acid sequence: CASSLVGSSYNSPFHF.

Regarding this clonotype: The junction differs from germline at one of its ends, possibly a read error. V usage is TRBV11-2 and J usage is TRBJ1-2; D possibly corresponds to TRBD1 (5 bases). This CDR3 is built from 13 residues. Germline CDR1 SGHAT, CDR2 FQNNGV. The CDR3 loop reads CVSSSGTGYGYTF. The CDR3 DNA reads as TGTGTCAGCAGTTCCGGGACGGGATATGGCTACACTTTC.

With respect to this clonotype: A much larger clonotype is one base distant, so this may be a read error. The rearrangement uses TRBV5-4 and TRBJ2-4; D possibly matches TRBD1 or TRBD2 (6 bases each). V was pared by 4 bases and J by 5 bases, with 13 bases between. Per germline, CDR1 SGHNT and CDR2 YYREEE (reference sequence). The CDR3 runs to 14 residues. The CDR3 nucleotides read TGTGCCAGCAGCCCGGGGGCAGACCAAAACATTCAGTACTTC. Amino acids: CASSPGADQNIQYF.

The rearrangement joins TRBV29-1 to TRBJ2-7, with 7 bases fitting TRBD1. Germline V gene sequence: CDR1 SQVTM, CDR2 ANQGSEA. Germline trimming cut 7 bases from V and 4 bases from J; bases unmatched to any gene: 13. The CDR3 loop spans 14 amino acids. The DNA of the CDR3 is TGCAGCGCTGCCATACTGTCAGGGGGATACGAGCAGTACTTC. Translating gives CSAAILSGGYEQYF.

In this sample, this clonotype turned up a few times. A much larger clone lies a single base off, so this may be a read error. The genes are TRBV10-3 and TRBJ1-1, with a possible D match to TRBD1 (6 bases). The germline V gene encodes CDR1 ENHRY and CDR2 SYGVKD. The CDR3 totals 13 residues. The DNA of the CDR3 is TGTGCCATCAGGGACCGGGACATTAGTGAAGCTCTCTTT. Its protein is CAIRDRDISEALF.

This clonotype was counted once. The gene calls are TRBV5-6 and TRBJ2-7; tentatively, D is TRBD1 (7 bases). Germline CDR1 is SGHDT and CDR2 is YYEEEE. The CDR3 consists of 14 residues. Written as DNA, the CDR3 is TGTGCTAGCGGCTGGGGGACAGACCTCTGGGAGCAGTACTTC. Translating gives CASGWGTDLWEQYF.

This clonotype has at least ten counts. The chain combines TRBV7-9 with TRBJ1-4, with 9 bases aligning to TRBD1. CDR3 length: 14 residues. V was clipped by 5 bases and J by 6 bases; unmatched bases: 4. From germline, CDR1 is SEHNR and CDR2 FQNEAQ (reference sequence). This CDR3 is CASSPGTGYEKLFF. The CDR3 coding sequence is TGTGCCAGCAGCCCCGGGACAGGGTATGAAAAACTGTTTTTT.

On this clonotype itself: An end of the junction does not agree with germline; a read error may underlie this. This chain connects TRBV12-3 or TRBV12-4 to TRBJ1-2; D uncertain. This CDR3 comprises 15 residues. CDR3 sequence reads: CANSFRTVGATGYTF. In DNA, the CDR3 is TGTGCCAACAGTTTTCGGACGGTTGGAGCGACGGGCTACACCTTC.

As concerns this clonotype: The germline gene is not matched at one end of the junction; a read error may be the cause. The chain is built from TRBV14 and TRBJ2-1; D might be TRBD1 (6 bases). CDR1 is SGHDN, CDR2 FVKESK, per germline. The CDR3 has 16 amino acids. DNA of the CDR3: TGTGCCAGCAGCCAGGGGGCACAACCTTCCTACAATGAGCACTTCTTT. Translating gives CASSQGAQPSYNEHFF. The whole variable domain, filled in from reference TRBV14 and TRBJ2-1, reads EAGVTQFPSHSVIEKGQTVTLRCDPISGHDNLYWYRRVMGKEIKFLLHFVKESKQDESGMPNNRFLAERTGGTYSTLKVQPAELEDSGVYFCASSQGAQPSYNEHFFGPGTRLTVL.

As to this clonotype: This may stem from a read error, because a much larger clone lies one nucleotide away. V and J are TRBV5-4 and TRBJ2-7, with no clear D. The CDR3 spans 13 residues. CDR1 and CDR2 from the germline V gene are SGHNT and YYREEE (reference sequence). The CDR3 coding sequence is TGTGCCAGCAGCTTGGTTGACGGAGTGACCTTCACATTC. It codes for CASSLVDGVTFTF.

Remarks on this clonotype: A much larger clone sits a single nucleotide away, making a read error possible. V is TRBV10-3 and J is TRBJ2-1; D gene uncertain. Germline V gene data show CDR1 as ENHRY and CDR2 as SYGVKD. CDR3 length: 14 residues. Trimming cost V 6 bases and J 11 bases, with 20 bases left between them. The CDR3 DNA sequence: TGTGCCATCAGCCCCTTTAGGGAAATAAATAAGCAGTTCTTC. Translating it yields CAISPFREINKQFF.

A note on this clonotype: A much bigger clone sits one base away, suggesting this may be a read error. CDR3 in amino acids: CASSLGRQYEQYF. The CDR3 DNA sequence: TGTGCCAGCAGCTTGGGACGACAATACGAGCAGTACTTC. V usage is TRBV5-6 and J usage is TRBJ2-7; no definite D call. Trimming stripped 0 bases from V and 4 bases from J, with 8 bases between. CDR3 length equals 13 residues. CDR1 SGHDT and CDR2 YYEEEE come from the germline V gene.

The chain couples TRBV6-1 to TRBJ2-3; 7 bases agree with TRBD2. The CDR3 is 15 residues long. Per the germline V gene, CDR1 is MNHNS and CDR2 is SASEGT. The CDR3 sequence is CDPTAEDPREETQYF. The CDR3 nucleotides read TGTGACCCGACCGCCGAGGATCCTCGGGAGGAAACGCAGTATTTT.

The CDR3 reads CASSPRTGDSNQLQHF. In nucleotides, the CDR3 is TGCGCCAGCAGCCCTCGGACAGGGGATAGCAATCAACTCCAGCATTTT. The rearrangement joins TRBV4-1 to TRBJ1-5; 9 nucleotides agree with TRBD1. Per germline, CDR1 MGHRA and CDR2 YSYEKL. The CDR3 totals 16 residues. V trimming: 4 bases; J trimming: 12 bases; junction bases outside the gene matches: 16.

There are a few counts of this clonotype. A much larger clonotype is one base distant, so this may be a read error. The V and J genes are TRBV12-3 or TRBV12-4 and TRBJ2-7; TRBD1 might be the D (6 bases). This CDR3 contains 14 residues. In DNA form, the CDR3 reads TGTGCCAGCAGTTTAGTGGACAGAGCCTACGAGCGGTACTTC. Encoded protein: CASSLVDRAYERYF.

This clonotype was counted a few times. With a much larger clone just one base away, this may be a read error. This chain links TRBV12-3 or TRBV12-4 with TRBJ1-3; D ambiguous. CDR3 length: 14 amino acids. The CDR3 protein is CVTSRRNSGNTIYF. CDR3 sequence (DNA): TGTGTCACCTCTAGGAGGAACTCTGGAAACACCATATATTTT.

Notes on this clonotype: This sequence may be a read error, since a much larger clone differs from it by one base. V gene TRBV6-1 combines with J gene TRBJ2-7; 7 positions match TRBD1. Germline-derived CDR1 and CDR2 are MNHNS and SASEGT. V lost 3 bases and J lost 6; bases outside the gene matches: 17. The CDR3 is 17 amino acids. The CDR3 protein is CASSDTRAGGFLCEQYF. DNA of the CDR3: TGTGCCAGCAGTGATACCCGGGCAGGGGGATTTTTATGCGAGCAGTACTTC.

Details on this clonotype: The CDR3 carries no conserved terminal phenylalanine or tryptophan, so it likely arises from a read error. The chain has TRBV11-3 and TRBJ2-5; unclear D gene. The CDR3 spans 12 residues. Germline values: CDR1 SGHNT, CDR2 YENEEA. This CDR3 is CVSSLLQETQYL. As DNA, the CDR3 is TGTGTCAGCAGCTTATTACAAGAGACCCAGTACTTA.

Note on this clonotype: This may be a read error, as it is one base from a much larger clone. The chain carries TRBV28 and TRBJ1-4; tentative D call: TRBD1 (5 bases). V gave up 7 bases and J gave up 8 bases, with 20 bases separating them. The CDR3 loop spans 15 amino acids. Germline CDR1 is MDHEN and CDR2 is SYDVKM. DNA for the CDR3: TGTGCCAGCACCCCCCCGACATGGGGCGGGGAAAAACTGTTTTTT. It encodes CASTPPTWGGEKLFF. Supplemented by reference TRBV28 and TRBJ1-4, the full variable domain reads DVKVTQSSRYLVKRTGEKVFLECVQDMDHENMFWYRQDPGLGLRLIYFSYDVKMKEKGDIPEGYSVSREKKERFSLILESASTNQTSMYLCASTPPTWGGEKLFFGSGTQLSVL.

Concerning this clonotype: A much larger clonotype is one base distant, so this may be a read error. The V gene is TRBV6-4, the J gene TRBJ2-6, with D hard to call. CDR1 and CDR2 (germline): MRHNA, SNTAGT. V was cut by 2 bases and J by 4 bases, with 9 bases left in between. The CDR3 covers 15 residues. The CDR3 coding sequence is TGTGCCAGCAGTGACAGGACCTTGGGGGCCAACGTCCTGACTTTC. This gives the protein CASSDRTLGANVLTF.

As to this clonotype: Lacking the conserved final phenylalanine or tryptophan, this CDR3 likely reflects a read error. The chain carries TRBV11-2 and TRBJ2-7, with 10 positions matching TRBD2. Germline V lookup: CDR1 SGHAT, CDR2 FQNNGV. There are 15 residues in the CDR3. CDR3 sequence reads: CPSSLESSGSGEQYS. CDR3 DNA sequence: TGTCCTAGCAGCTTAGAGTCTAGCGGGAGCGGCGAGCAGTACTCC.

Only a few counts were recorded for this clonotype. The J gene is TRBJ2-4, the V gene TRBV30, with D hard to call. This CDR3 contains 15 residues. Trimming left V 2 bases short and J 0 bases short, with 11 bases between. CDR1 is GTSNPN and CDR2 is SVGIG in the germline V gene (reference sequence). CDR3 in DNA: TGTGCCTGGAGTCGGCAGGACCTAGCCAAAAACATTCAGTACTTC. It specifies CAWSRQDLAKNIQYF.